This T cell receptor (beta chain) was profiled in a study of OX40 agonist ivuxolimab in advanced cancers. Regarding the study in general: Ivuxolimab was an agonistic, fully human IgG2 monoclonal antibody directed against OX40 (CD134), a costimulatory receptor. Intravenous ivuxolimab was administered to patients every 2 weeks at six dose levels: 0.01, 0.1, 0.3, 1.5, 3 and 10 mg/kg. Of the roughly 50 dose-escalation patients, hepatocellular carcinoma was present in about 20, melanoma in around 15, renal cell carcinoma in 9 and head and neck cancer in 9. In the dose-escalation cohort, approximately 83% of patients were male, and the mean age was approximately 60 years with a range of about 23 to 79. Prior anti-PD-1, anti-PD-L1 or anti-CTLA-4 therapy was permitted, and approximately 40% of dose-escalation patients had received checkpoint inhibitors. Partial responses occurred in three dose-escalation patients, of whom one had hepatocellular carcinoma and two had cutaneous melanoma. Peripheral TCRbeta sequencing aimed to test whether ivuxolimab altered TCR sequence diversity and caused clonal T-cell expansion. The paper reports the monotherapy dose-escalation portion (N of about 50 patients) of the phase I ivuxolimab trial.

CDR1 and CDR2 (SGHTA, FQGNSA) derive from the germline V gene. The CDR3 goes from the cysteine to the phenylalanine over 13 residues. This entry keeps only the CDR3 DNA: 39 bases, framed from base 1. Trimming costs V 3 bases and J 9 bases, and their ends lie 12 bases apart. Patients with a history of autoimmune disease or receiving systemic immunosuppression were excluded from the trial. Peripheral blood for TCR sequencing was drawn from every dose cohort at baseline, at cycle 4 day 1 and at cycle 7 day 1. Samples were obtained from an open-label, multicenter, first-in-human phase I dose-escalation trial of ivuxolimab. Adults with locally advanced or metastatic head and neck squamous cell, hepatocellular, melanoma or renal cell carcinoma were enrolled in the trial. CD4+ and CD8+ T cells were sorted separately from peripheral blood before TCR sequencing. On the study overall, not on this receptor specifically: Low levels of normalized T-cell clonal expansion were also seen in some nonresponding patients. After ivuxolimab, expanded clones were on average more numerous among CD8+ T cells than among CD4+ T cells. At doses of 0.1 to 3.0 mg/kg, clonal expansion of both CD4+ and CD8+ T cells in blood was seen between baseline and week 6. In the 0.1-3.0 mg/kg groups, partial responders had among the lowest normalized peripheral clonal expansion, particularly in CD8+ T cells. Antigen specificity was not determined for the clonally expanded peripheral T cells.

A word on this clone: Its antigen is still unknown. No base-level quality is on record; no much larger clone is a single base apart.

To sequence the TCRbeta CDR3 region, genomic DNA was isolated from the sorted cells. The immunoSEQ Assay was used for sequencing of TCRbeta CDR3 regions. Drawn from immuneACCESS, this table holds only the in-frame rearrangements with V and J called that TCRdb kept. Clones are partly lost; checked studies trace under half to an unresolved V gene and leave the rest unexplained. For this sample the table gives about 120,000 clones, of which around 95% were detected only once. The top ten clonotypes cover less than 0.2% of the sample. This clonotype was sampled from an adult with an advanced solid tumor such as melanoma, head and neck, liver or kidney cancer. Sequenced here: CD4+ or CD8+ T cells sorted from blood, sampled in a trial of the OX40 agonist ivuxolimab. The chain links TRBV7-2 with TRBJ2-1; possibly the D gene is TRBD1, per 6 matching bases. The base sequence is TGTGCCAGCAGCTTCATGGGGGCCAGTGAGCAGTTCTTC. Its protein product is CASSFMGASEQFF.